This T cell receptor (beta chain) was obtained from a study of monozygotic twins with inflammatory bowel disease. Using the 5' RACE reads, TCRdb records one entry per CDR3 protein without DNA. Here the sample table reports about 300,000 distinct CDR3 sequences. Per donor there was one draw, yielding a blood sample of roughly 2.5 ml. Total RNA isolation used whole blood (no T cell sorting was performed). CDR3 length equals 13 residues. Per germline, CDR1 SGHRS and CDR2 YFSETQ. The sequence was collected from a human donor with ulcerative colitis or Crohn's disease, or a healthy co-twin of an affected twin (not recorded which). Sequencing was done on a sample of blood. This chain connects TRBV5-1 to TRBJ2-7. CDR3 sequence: CASSVGRNYEQYF.